One and the same sample provided the 21 T cell receptor beta chains below, sequenced in a study of CD8+ T cells in alopecia areata. Treatment indicated: oral pan-JAK inhibitor, 5-10 mg twice daily. After isolation, RNA underwent reverse transcription to generate cDNA as the sequencing template. This table comes from immunoSEQ multiplex PCR, and its TCRdb copy is limited to in-frame clones, with some not included. The table records about 160,000 clones, around three fifths of them present only once. The sample in question was CD4+ T cells sorted from blood, obtained at week 4, from a patient treated with tofacitinib. Receptors were obtained from a human donor with alopecia areata.

This clone was found a few times. The chain joins TRBV20-1 to TRBJ1-1; D ambiguous. Germline CDR1 reads DFQATT; CDR2 reads SNEGSKA (reference sequence). Between the trimmed V and J ends, which lost 6 bases and 5 bases, there was a span of 10 bases. This CDR3 comprises 11 residues. In nucleotides, the CDR3 is TGCAGTGCCTCGGGAGGGACTGAAGCTTTCTTT. Amino acid sequence: CSASGGTEAFF.

V gene TRBV4-3 combines with J gene TRBJ1-2; perhaps TRBD1 as D (6 bases). The CDR3 is made up of 15 amino acids. Germline V gene sequence: CDR1 LGHNA, CDR2 YSLEER. V shed 0 bases and J shed 3 bases, with 11 bases lying between them. The CDR3 sequence: CASSQDPRGDYGYTF. The CDR3 DNA sequence: TGCGCCAGCAGCCAAGATCCCAGGGGCGACTATGGCTACACCTTC.

This chain connects TRBV4-3 to TRBJ1-6; D not certain. CDR3 size: 14 residues. In germline, CDR1 is LGHNA, CDR2 YSLEER. The V end lost 1 base, the J end lost 9 bases, and 10 bases lay between the germline ends. For the CDR3, the DNA is TGCGCCAGCAGCCAAGGATGGGTGGGTTCACCCCTCCACTTT. Protein: CASSQGWVGSPLHF.

V and J are TRBV5-4 and TRBJ1-1; D remains ambiguous. In germline, CDR1 is SGHNT, CDR2 YYREEE (reference sequence). This CDR3 is built from 14 residues. V was trimmed by 2 bases and J by 3 bases, leaving 11 bases between them. The CDR3 DNA reads TGTGCCAGCAGCTTCAAGGGTTCCTACACTGAAGCTTTCTTT. Translating gives CASSFKGSYTEAFF.

The chain links TRBV30 to TRBJ1-2; 8 bases map to TRBD1. The CDR3 runs to 13 residues. From germline, CDR1 is GTSNPN and CDR2 SVGIG (reference sequence). J gave up 8 bases and V 3 bases, and 8 bases lay outside the gene matches. CDR3 amino acids: CAWRLTGVYGYTF. Written as DNA, the CDR3 is TGTGCCTGGAGGCTGACAGGGGTTTACGGCTACACCTTC.

The chain uses TRBV5-6 and TRBJ2-3; D not resolved. CDR1 SGHDT and CDR2 YYEEEE come from the germline V gene. This CDR3 has 15 residues. Deletions cut 7 bases from V and 0 bases from J, with 15 bases between. The CDR3 spells CASGSGTGSTDTQYF. CDR3 nucleotides: TGTGCCAGCGGATCAGGTACTGGGAGCACAGATACGCAGTATTTT.

The chain combines TRBV6-6 with TRBJ2-7; TRBD1 matches 7 bases. The junction had 9 bases not matched to a gene; V was cut back by 5 bases and J by 5 bases. CDR3 length: 14 residues. In germline, CDR1 is MNHNY, CDR2 SVGAGI (reference sequence). The CDR3 sequence is CASSPRVGGNEQYF. In DNA form, the CDR3 reads TGTGCCAGCAGTCCCCGTGTAGGGGGCAACGAGCAGTACTTC.

Points on this clone: The sample holds other DNA sequences that translate to the same CDR3. The chain employs TRBV30 and TRBJ1-2; 10 positions match TRBD1. The trim removed 0 bases at V and 4 bases at J, leaving 5 bases unmatched. This CDR3 is 15 amino acids long. Germline CDR1 and CDR2: GTSNPN and SVGIG (reference sequence). The CDR3 here is CAWSVLRTGGYGYTF. The CDR3 nucleotides are TGTGCCTGGAGTGTACTTAGGACAGGGGGCTATGGCTACACCTTC.

The V and J genes are TRBV6-1 and TRBJ1-6; tentative D call: TRBD1 (6 bases). V was clipped by 6 bases and J by 10 bases, with 16 bases between them. The CDR3 totals 14 residues. From germline, CDR1 is MNHNS and CDR2 SASEGT. CDR3 coding DNA: TGTGCCAGCAGCACTGGACAGCCCGGCTCACCCCTCCACTTT. It yields the protein CASSTGQPGSPLHF.

This chain connects TRBV25-1 to TRBJ1-2; D gene ambiguous. The CDR3 contains 14 residues. Germline loops: CDR1 MGHDK, CDR2 SYGVNS. Trimming took 2 bases from V and 4 from J, leaving 11 bases between them. The CDR3: CASSEGEIIYGYTF. CDR3 sequence (DNA): TGTGCCAGCAGTGAAGGGGAGATAATCTATGGCTACACCTTC.

V usage is TRBV2 and J usage is TRBJ2-7; D possibly corresponds to TRBD1 (6 bases). The CDR3 contains 13 residues. Per germline, CDR1 SNHLY and CDR2 FYNNEI. V lost 7 bases to trimming and J lost 3 bases, with 13 bases between them. The DNA for the CDR3 is TGTGCCAGCACCAACAGGGAGTACTACGAGCAGTACTTC. Residues: CASTNREYYEQYF.

This clone was counted a few times. This CDR3 reads CASSPTPLGGQETQYF. The DNA for the CDR3 is TGTGCCAGCAGCCCAACCCCCCTAGGGGGCCAAGAGACCCAGTACTTC. V usage is TRBV5-4 and J usage is TRBJ2-5; possibly TRBD1 for D (6 bases). Trimming took 4 bases from V and 1 from J, leaving 17 bases between them. CDR1 is SGHNT and CDR2 is YYREEE in the germline V gene (reference sequence). The CDR3 totals 16 residues.

V usage is TRBV7-9 and J usage is TRBJ1-3; D unclear. V dropped 4 bases and J dropped 2 bases, with 9 bases sitting between them. Germline V gene sequence: CDR1 SEHNR, CDR2 FQNEAQ (reference sequence). The CDR3 contains 14 residues. The CDR3 sequence: CASSSDLTGNTIYF. CDR3 coding DNA: TGTGCCAGCAGCTCCGACCTTACTGGAAACACCATATATTTT.

This clone was seen many times. This chain links TRBV14 with TRBJ1-2; D is perhaps TRBD1 (6 bases). Between the trimmed V and J ends, which lost 3 bases and 5 bases, there was a span of 16 bases. The CDR3 is 15 amino acids. CDR1 is SGHDN, CDR2 FVKESK, per germline. CDR3 sequence (DNA): TGTGCCAGCAGCCAGGTGGACAGCGGTGTATATGGCTACACCTTC. Its translation is CASSQVDSGVYGYTF. The full variable domain, with the rest looked up from reference TRBV14 and TRBJ1-2, is EAGVTQFPSHSVIEKGQTVTLRCDPISGHDNLYWYRRVMGKEIKFLLHFVKESKQDESGMPNNRFLAERTGGTYSTLKVQPAELEDSGVYFCASSQVDSGVYGYTFGSGTRLTVV.

This chain joins TRBV30 and TRBJ2-1, with 7 bases aligning to TRBD1. Trimming took 1 base from V and 6 from J; bases not matched to a gene: 6. Germline V lookup: CDR1 GTSNPN, CDR2 SVGIG (reference sequence). The CDR3 runs 14 residues. This CDR3 is CAWSGGGSLNEQFF. CDR3 DNA sequence: TGTGCCTGGAGTGGAGGGGGCTCCCTCAATGAGCAGTTCTTC.

This chain uses TRBV2 with TRBJ1-1; no firm D call. The CDR3 runs to 14 residues. Trimming left V 3 bases short and J 0 bases short, with 8 bases between. Germline V gene lookup returns CDR1 SNHLY and CDR2 FYNNEI. CDR3 region: CASSEAGLNTEAFF. The CDR3 DNA sequence: TGTGCCAGCAGTGAGGCAGGTTTGAACACTGAAGCTTTCTTT.

The chain employs TRBV29-1 and TRBJ2-2; D may be TRBD1 (5 bases). Trimming left V 6 bases short and J 2 bases short, with 10 bases between. CDR3 length: 13 amino acids. Germline values: CDR1 SQVTM, CDR2 ANQGSEA. Written as DNA, the CDR3 is TGCAGCGTGCGACAGTTCAACACCGGGGAGCTGTTTTTT. Translating gives CSVRQFNTGELFF.

The rearrangement uses TRBV6-6 and TRBJ1-2; 8 nucleotides match TRBD1. V gave up 6 bases and J gave up 7 bases; unmatched junction bases: 7. The CDR3 loop spans 13 amino acids. Germline loops: CDR1 MNHNY, CDR2 SVGAGI (reference sequence). The CDR3 loop is CASSLDRGGGYTF. CDR3 DNA: TGTGCCAGCAGCCTCGACAGGGGCGGTGGCTACACCTTC.

The J gene is TRBJ1-2, the V gene TRBV30, with D maybe TRBD1 (6 bases). The CDR3 runs to 12 residues. CDR1 is GTSNPN and CDR2 is SVGIG in the germline V gene (reference sequence). CDR3 DNA: TGTCAGGCGTATCAGGGGCGCTTCGGCTACACCTTC. This codes for CQAYQGRFGYTF.

This clone occurred a few times. CDR3 protein: CAMTLETQYF. The CDR3 nucleotides are TGTGCCATGACTTTGGAGACCCAGTACTTC. The J gene is TRBJ2-5, the V gene TRBV27; no reliable D call. V lost 10 bases to trimming and J lost 5 bases, with 8 bases between them. Germline V gene lookup returns CDR1 MNHEY and CDR2 SMNVEV (reference sequence). This CDR3 is 10 amino acids long.

There are a few counts of this clone. The CDR3 protein is CSVLTRRDYTF. CDR3 nucleotide sequence: TGCAGCGTTTTGACCCGGCGGGACTACACCTTC. The V and J genes are TRBV29-1 and TRBJ1-2; D not certain. Looked up from germline, CDR1 is SQVTM and CDR2 is ANQGSEA. V was pared by 5 bases and J by 10 bases, with 14 bases between. This CDR3 contains 11 residues. Variable domain in full (rest from reference TRBV29-1 and TRBJ1-2): SAVISQKPSRDICQRGTSLTIQCQVDSQVTMMFWYRQQPGQSLTLIATANQGSEATYESGFVIDKFPISRPNLTFSTLTVSNMSPEDSSIYLCSVLTRRDYTFGSGTRLTVV.